Listed below are T cell receptor beta chains from one sample, sequenced in a study of a mutant IDH1 vaccine in newly diagnosed glioma. This table comes from immunoSEQ multiplex PCR, and its TCRdb copy is limited to in-frame clones, with some not included. The table shows approximately 60,000 clones, with 83% occurring only once. No antigen is known for these receptors. Sequencing was performed on PBMCs, taken from a glioma patient whose treatment included an IDH1 peptide vaccine. The source is a woman in her fifties or sixties with glioma. Each CDR3 is given with its conserved first and last residue. Each record gives: J gene, clone size, V gene, D gene, CDR3 DNA, CDR3 protein. The D gene is left open where the match is weak. Clone size is given for some rows only: seen once, a few or many times, or a class if the clone is expanded.

TRBJ1-5,-,TRBV6-1,-,TGTGCCAGCAGTGGCTTGGGGACACTGGGCAATCAGCCCCAGCATTTT,CASSGLGTLGNQPQHF
TRBJ1-5,-,TRBV5-4,TRBD1,TGTGCCAGCAGCTTGGGAGGGGGCAGGAGCAATCAGCCCCAGCATTTT,CASSLGGGRSNQPQHF
TRBJ2-7,once,TRBV5-1,TRBD1,TGCGCCAGCAGCTTGGACGGACAGGCCTACGAGCAGTACTTC,CASSLDGQAYEQYF
TRBJ2-3,-,TRBV27,-,TGTGCCAGCAGTTTATCAAAGGGGCCGTTCGATACGCAGTATTTT,CASSLSKGPFDTQYF
TRBJ2-1,-,TRBV20-1,TRBD2,TGCAGTGCCCCCGGGGGAGGGGAGTTCTTC,CSAPGGGEFF
TRBJ1-4,-,TRBV14,-,TGTGCCAGCAGCCAAGCGGGACCGCTTAATGAAAAACTGTTTTTT,CASSQAGPLNEKLFF
TRBJ2-1,-,TRBV2,-,TGTGCCAGCAGTGAACAGGCAGGGAGCTCCTACAATGAGCAGTTCTTC,CASSEQAGSSYNEQFF
TRBJ2-1,-,TRBV6-6,TRBD1,TGTGCCGGGTCGGCAGGGGGTATTTACAATGAGCAGTTCTTC,CAGSAGGIYNEQFF
TRBJ1-4,-,TRBV30,TRBD1,TGTGCCTGGAGCCAGAGGCTCGGACAGGGCGAAAAACTGTTTTTT,CAWSQRLGQGEKLFF
TRBJ2-3,-,TRBV6-5,TRBD1,TGTGCCAGCAGTCCCGGGACAGTGCAAGATACGCAGTATTTT,CASSPGTVQDTQYF
TRBJ2-7,few,TRBV20-1,-,TGCAGTGCGGATAGCCCCTACGAGCAGTACTTC,CSADSPYEQYF
TRBJ2-1,-,TRBV29-1,-,TGCAGCGTTTCCGGACTGAGCTCCTACAATGAGCAGTTCTTC,CSVSGLSSYNEQFF
TRBJ1-1,-,TRBV23-1,-,TGCGCCAGGATCGATCAGGGGTCAAAGAACACTGAAGCTTTCTTT,CARIDQGSKNTEAFF
TRBJ2-2,-,TRBV7-2,-,TGTGCCAGCAGCTTAAAGGTGGTTTGGGGGCACTCGAACACCGGGGAGCTGTTTTTT,CASSLKVVWGHSNTGELFF
TRBJ2-6,-,TRBV29-1,-,TGCAGCGTTGAAACGGGGTCTGGGGCCAACGTCCTGACTTTC,CSVETGSGANVLTF
TRBJ2-6,-,TRBV14,-,TGTGCCAGCGGGGGGGCCAACGTCCTGACTTTC,CASGGANVLTF
TRBJ2-3,-,TRBV7-3,-,TGTGCCAGCAGCTTAACGACGGCAGGGGGCACAGATACGCAGTATTTT,CASSLTTAGGTDTQYF
TRBJ2-3,-,TRBV30,-,TGTGCCTCGGAGGGGGATACAGATACGCAGTATTTT,CASEGDTDTQYF
TRBJ2-7,-,TRBV7-2,-,TGTGCCAGCAGCCGACGGGGGTCCGGCTACGAGCAGTACTTC,CASSRRGSGYEQYF
TRBJ2-5,once,TRBV28,TRBD2,TGTGCCAGCAGTTCCCCGTCGGCTAGCGGGGGCCTCGGGAGAGAGACCCAGTACTTC,CASSSPSASGGLGRETQYF
TRBJ2-1,-,TRBV18,-,TGTGCCAGCTCACCGATGACAGATGAGCAGTTCTTC,CASSPMTDEQFF
TRBJ2-2,-,TRBV18,-,TGTGCCAGCTCACCACAAGGAATGAACACCGGGGAGCTGTTTTTT,CASSPQGMNTGELFF
TRBJ1-2,-,TRBV6-5,-,TGTGCCAGCAGTACCTTGGGGGACTATGGCTACACCTTC,CASSTLGDYGYTF
TRBJ2-2,-,TRBV19,-,TGTGCCAGTAGTACGGGGAGGAACAGCGGGGAGCTGTTTTTT,CASSTGRNSGELFF
TRBJ1-2,-,TRBV5-1,-,TGCGCCAGCAGCTTGGGGGTGCAGGGTGGCTACACCTTC,CASSLGVQGGYTF
TRBJ1-5,-,TRBV28,-,TGTGCCAGCAGTTTGCGGAATCAGCCCCAGCATTTT,CASSLRNQPQHF
TRBJ1-3,-,TRBV14,-,TGTGCCAGCAGTCTATCTGGCGCTGGAAACACCATATATTTT,CASSLSGAGNTIYF
TRBJ2-7,-,TRBV4-2,TRBD2,TGTGCCAGCAGCCAAGAGCCTTTAGCGGGGGGCTACGAGCAGTACTTC,CASSQEPLAGGYEQYF
TRBJ2-7,-,TRBV2,TRBD2,TGTGCCAGCAGCACCTCCCGGCGGGGGGGCCCGTACGAGCAGTACTTC,CASSTSRRGGPYEQYF
TRBJ2-7,-,TRBV7-2,-,TGTGCCAGCAGCCTAGGGGATAATACTCCTTACGAGCAGTACTTC,CASSLGDNTPYEQYF
TRBJ2-1,-,TRBV6-1,-,TGTGCCAGCAGTGAAATGAGGAGTACCGGTGAGCAGTTCTTC,CASSEMRSTGEQFF
TRBJ2-6,-,TRBV7-2,-,TGTGCCAGCAGCTTTGGAGGGGCTGGGGCCAACGTCCTGACTTTC,CASSFGGAGANVLTF
TRBJ1-1,-,TRBV5-1,-,TGCGCCAGCAGCTTGGAATCCGTGGAGAACACTGAAGCTTTCTTT,CASSLESVENTEAFF
TRBJ2-2,-,TRBV6-6,-,TGTGCCAGCAGTTACGGGTGGGGAAACGGGGAGCTGTTTTTT,CASSYGWGNGELFF
TRBJ1-5,-,TRBV5-8,-,TGTGCCAGCAGCCGGGGGGATGGCAGTCAGCCCCAGCATTTT,CASSRGDGSQPQHF
TRBJ1-2,-,TRBV2,TRBD1,TGTGCCACACCCCTGGGACAGGAGTATGGCTACACCTTC,CATPLGQEYGYTF
TRBJ1-5,few,TRBV7-2,-,TGTGCCAGCAGCCCCAGGATTGATCAGCCCCAGCATTTT,CASSPRIDQPQHF